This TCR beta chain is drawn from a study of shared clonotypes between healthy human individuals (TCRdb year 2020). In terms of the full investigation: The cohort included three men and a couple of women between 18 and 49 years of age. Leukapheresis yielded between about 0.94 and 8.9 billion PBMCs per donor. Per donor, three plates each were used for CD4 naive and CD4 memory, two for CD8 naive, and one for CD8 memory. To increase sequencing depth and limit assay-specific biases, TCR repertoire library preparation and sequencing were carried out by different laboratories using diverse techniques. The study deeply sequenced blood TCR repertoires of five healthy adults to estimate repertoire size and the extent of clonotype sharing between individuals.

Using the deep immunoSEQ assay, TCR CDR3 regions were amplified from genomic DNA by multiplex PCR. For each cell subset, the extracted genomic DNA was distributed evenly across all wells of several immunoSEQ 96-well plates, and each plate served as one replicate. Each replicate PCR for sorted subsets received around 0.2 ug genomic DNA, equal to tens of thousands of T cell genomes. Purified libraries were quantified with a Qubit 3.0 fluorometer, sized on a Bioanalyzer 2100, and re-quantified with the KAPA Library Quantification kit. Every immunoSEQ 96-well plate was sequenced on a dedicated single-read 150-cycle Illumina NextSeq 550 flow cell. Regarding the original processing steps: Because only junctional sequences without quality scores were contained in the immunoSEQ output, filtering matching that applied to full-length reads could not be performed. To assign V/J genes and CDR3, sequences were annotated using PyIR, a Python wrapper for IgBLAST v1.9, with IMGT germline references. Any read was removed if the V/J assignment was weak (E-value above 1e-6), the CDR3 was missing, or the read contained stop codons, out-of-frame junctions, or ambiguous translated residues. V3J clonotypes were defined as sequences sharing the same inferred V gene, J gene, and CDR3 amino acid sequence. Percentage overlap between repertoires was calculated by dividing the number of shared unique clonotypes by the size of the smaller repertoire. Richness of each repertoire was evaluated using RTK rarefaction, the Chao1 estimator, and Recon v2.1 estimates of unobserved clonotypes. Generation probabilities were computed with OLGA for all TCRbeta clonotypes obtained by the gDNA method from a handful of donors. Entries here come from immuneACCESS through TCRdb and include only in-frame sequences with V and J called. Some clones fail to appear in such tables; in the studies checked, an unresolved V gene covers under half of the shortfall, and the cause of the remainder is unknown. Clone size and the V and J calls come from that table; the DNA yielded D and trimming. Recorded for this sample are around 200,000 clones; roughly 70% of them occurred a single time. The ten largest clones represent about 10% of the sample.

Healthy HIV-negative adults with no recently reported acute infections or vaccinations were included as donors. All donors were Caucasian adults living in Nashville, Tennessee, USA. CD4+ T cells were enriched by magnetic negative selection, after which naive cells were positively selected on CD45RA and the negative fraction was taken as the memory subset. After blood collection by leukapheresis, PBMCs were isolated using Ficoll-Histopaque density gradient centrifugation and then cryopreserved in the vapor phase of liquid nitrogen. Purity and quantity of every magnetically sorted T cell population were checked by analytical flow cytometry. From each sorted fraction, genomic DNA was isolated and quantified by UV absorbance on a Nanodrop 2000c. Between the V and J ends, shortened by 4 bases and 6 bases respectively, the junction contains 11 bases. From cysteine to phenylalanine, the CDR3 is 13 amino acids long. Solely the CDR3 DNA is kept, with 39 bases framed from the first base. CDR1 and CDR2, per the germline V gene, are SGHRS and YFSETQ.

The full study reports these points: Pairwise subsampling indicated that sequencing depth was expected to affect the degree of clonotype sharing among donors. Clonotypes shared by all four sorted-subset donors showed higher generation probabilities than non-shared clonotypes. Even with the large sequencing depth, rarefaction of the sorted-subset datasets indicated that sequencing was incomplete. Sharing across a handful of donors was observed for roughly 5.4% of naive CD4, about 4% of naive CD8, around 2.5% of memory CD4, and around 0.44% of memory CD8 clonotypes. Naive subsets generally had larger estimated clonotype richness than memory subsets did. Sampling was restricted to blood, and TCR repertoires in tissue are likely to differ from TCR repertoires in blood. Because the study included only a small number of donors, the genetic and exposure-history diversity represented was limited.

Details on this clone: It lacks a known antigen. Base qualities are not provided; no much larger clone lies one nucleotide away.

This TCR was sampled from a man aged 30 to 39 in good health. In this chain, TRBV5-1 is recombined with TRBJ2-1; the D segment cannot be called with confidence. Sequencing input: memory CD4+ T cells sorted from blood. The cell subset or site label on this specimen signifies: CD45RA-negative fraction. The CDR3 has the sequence CASSQEPLNEQFF. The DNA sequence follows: TGCGCCAGCAGCCAAGAACCTCTCAATGAGCAGTTCTTC.